One sample yielded the 26 T cell receptor beta chains listed below, sequenced in a study of T cell changes during pregnancy in multiple sclerosis. The table came from immunoSEQ multiplex PCR; TCRdb's copy has only in-frame clones and leaves some out. Of some 97,000 clones in the sample, just over 90% are singletons; the top ten hold 1% to 1.5%. This material consisted of peripheral blood, taken in the second trimester of pregnancy. The receptors stem from a female donor with multiple sclerosis, enrolled in a pregnancy study.

The chain employs TRBV19 and TRBJ1-2; tentative D call: TRBD1 (6 bases). Trimming shortened V by 7 bases and J by 4 bases, and 10 bases separated the two germline ends. Germline loops: CDR1 LNHDA, CDR2 SQIVND (reference sequence). The length of the CDR3 is 12 residues. CDR3 amino acids: CASTGGLYGYTF. The CDR3 DNA sequence: TGTGCCAGTACGGGGGGCCTCTATGGCTACACCTTC.

This chain connects TRBV28 to TRBJ1-3; tentatively, D is TRBD1 (5 bases). This CDR3 comprises 13 residues. Germline loops: CDR1 MDHEN, CDR2 SYDVKM. Trimming shortened V by 3 bases and J by 7 bases, and 10 bases separated the two germline ends. Here the CDR3 reads CASSLGQGNTIYF. CDR3 sequence (DNA): TGTGCCAGCAGTTTGGGGCAAGGGAACACCATATATTTT.

J is TRBJ2-1 and V is TRBV16, with D hard to call. Germline V CDR1 and CDR2: KGHSY, FQNENV. This CDR3 contains 14 residues. V lost 4 bases, J lost 6 bases, and 13 bases lay in between. This CDR3 reads CASSRLNPGNEQFF. DNA for the CDR3: TGTGCCAGCAGCCGCCTGAACCCCGGCAATGAGCAGTTCTTC.

This rearrangement joins TRBV9 to TRBJ2-1; 13 bases match TRBD2. J was trimmed by 9 bases and V by 0 bases; bases with no gene match: 6. This CDR3 is 16 amino acids long. The V gene's germline CDR1 is SGDLS and CDR2 YYNGEE. The CDR3 region is CASSVELAGGRIEQFF. CDR3 bases: TGTGCCAGCAGCGTAGAACTAGCGGGGGGGCGAATTGAGCAGTTCTTC. The full variable domain, in which reference TRBV9 and TRBJ2-1 provide the parts outside the CDR3, is DSGVTQTPKHLITATGQRVTLRCSPRSGDLSVYWYQQSLDQGLQFLIQYYNGEERAKGNILERFSAQQFPDLHSELNLSSLELGDSALYFCASSVELAGGRIEQFFGPGTRLTVL.

The chain links TRBV7-2 to TRBJ1-4, with 7 bases lining up with TRBD1. The CDR3 is 14 residues long. Germline V gene lookup returns CDR1 SGHTA and CDR2 FQGNSA. The trim removed 5 bases at V and 12 bases at J, leaving 12 bases unmatched. The CDR3 loop reads CASSHRDRIGQLFF. The CDR3 bases are TGTGCCAGCAGCCATCGGGACAGAATTGGGCAACTGTTTTTT.

The gene calls are TRBV2 and TRBJ2-1, with TRBD2 matching 11 bases. The length of the CDR3 is 16 residues. In germline, CDR1 is SNHLY, CDR2 FYNNEI. Trimming removed 8 bases from V and 3 bases from J; junction bases left unmatched: 9. CDR3 sequence: CASFTLAGGDYNEQFF. The CDR3 nucleotides read TGTGCCAGCTTCACCCTAGCGGGAGGCGACTACAATGAGCAGTTCTTC.

This rearrangement joins TRBV6-1 to TRBJ1-2, with 7 bases matching TRBD1. This CDR3 has 16 amino acids. Unmatched junction bases numbered 12, after V lost 4 bases and J lost 4 bases. Germline CDR1 MNHNS, CDR2 SASEGT. This CDR3 is CASSGTRQGRSYGYTF. Here the CDR3 DNA reads TGTGCCAGCAGTGGGACTCGACAGGGACGTAGCTATGGCTACACCTTC.

The V gene is TRBV6-1, the J gene TRBJ2-7, with 9 bases identical to TRBD1. The V gene's germline CDR1 is MNHNS and CDR2 SASEGT. The CDR3 is 15 residues long. The ends lost 3 bases at V and 3 bases at J; junction bases unmatched: 6. This chain's CDR3 is CASSDLPGQGYEQYF. The CDR3 nucleotides read TGTGCCAGCAGTGACCTCCCGGGACAGGGCTACGAGCAGTACTTC.

The V call is TRBV27, the J call TRBJ1-1, with 9 nucleotides matching TRBD1. Losses at the gene ends were 6 bases for V and 1 base for J; bases not matched to a gene: 6. This CDR3 has 15 amino acids. The germline CDR1 and CDR2 sequences are MNHEY and SMNVEV (reference sequence). CDR3 sequence (DNA): TGTGCCAGCAGACCCCGGACAGGGGAGAACACTGAAGCTTTCTTT. The encoded protein is CASRPRTGENTEAFF.

This chain joins TRBV10-1 and TRBJ2-2; the D gene is possibly TRBD2 (5 bases). V lost 3 bases, J lost 1 base, and 15 bases lay in between. This CDR3 comprises 17 residues. CDR1 and CDR2 (germline): WNHNN, SYGVQD (reference sequence). This chain's CDR3 is CASSDRTGGRNTGELFF. The CDR3, as DNA: TGCGCCAGCAGTGATAGGACGGGCGGGCGGAACACCGGGGAGCTGTTTTTT.

This chain connects TRBV10-3 to TRBJ1-1; a possible D gene is TRBD1 (5 bases). Germline V gives CDR1 ENHRY, CDR2 SYGVKD. Trimming removed 3 bases from V and 8 bases from J, with 13 bases in between. The CDR3 extends over 13 amino acids. Here the CDR3 reads CAISDPTGAEAFF. The CDR3 bases are TGTGCCATCAGTGACCCTACAGGAGCCGAAGCTTTCTTT.

The V call is TRBV5-4, the J call TRBJ1-2, with 8 bases identical to TRBD1. After removal of 4 bases from V and 4 bases from J, the junction contained 9 bases not matched to a gene. The germline V gene encodes CDR1 SGHNT and CDR2 YYREEE (reference sequence). The CDR3 has 15 amino acids. CDR3 in amino acids: CASSLPGQEGYGYTF. In DNA, the CDR3 is TGTGCCAGCAGCCTGCCGGGACAGGAGGGCTATGGCTACACCTTC.

J is TRBJ2-5 and V is TRBV5-1; 7 nucleotides line up with TRBD2. The trim removed 3 bases at V and 1 base at J, leaving 9 bases unmatched. Germline V gives CDR1 SGHRS, CDR2 YFSETQ. This CDR3 comprises 16 residues. The CDR3 is CASSSAGSLAQETQYF. The CDR3 region has the DNA TGCGCCAGCAGCTCAGCGGGAAGCCTGGCCCAAGAGACCCAGTACTTC.

V and J are TRBV5-4 and TRBJ2-7, with 10 bases identical to TRBD2. Unmatched junction bases numbered 6, after V lost 2 bases and J lost 7 bases. The CDR3 runs 14 residues. Per germline, CDR1 SGHNT and CDR2 YYREEE (reference sequence). The CDR3 region has the DNA TGTGCCAGCAGCTTAGCGGGGGGGCCGTTTGAGCAGTACTTC. Translating gives CASSLAGGPFEQYF.

The genes are TRBV7-9 and TRBJ1-1, with D possibly matching TRBD1 (5 bases). The germline CDR1 and CDR2 sequences are SEHNR and FQNEAQ (reference sequence). This CDR3 has 15 residues. Trimming stripped 5 bases from V and 4 bases from J, with 17 bases between. Written as DNA, the CDR3 is TGTGCCAGCAGCCTCCCGGGAGGGGTATCCACTGAAGCTTTCTTT. Its protein product is CASSLPGGVSTEAFF. Using reference TRBV7-9 and TRBJ1-1 for the parts outside the CDR3, the full variable domain is DTGVSQNPRHKITKRGQNVTFRCDPISEHNRLYWYRQTLGQGPEFLTYFQNEAQLEKSRLLSDRFSAERPKGSFSTLEIQRTEQGDSAMYLCASSLPGGVSTEAFFGQGTRLTVV.

The chain links TRBV6-5 to TRBJ1-2; TRBD1 might be the D (5 bases). Germline CDR1 and CDR2: MNHEY and SVGAGI. This CDR3 comprises 15 residues. Trimming cost V 2 bases and J 3 bases, with 13 bases left between them. CDR3 sequence: CASSYMGGLHYGYTF. The CDR3 nucleotides read TGTGCCAGCAGTTACATGGGGGGGTTGCACTATGGCTACACCTTC.

This clone was seen once. The J gene is TRBJ1-3, the V gene TRBV5-1, with D perhaps matching TRBD1 (5 bases). V lost 7 bases to trimming and J lost 3 bases, with 14 bases between them. The V gene's germline CDR1 is SGHRS and CDR2 YFSETQ. This CDR3 has 14 residues. CDR3 sequence reads: CASGEWGSGNTIYF. In DNA, the CDR3 is TGCGCCAGCGGCGAATGGGGCAGTGGAAACACCATATATTTT. Looking up the rest from reference TRBV5-1 and TRBJ1-3 gives the full variable domain: KAGVTQTPRYLIKTRGQQVTLSCSPISGHRSVSWYQQTPGQGLQFLFEYFSETQRNKGNFPGRFSGRQFSNSRSEMNVSTLELGDSALYLCASGEWGSGNTIYFGEGSWLTVV.

This chain joins TRBV7-2 and TRBJ2-7, with D possibly being TRBD1 (5 bases). This CDR3 is 14 amino acids long. Trimming shortened V by 4 bases and J by 6 bases, and 16 bases separated the two germline ends. Germline CDR1 reads SGHTA; CDR2 reads FQGNSA. The CDR3 nucleotides read TGTGCCAGCAGCTGGGGCCGGACCCAACTCGAGCAGTACTTC. Its protein is CASSWGRTQLEQYF. Drawing the rest from reference TRBV7-2 and TRBJ2-7, the complete variable domain is GAGVSQSPSNKVTEKGKDVELRCDPISGHTALYWYRQSLGQGLEFLIYFQGNSAPDKSGLPSDRFSAERTGGSVSTLTIQRTQQEDSAVYLCASSWGRTQLEQYFGPGTRLTVT.

This clone has a handful of counts. V gene TRBV7-9 combines with J gene TRBJ1-3; possible D gene TRBD1, 6 bases. Trimming removed 3 bases at V and 0 bases at J, with 6 bases between. Germline lookup yields CDR1 SEHNR and CDR2 FQNEAQ (reference sequence). The CDR3 runs 14 residues. This CDR3 reads CASSLDSSGNTIYF. CDR3 in DNA: TGTGCCAGCAGCTTGGACAGCTCTGGAAACACCATATATTTT.

V and J are TRBV5-1 and TRBJ2-7; 8 bases match TRBD1. The V and J ends lost 0 bases and 3 bases, in that order; junction bases with no gene match: 11. CDR1 SGHRS and CDR2 YFSETQ come from the germline V gene. CDR3 length: 17 residues. The CDR3 nucleotides read TGCGCCAGCAGCTTGGAGGAACGAAGGACAGGGCTCTACGAGCAGTACTTC. The encoded protein is CASSLEERRTGLYEQYF.

The J gene is TRBJ2-2, the V gene TRBV6-1; D may be TRBD2 (6 bases). Germline CDR1 reads MNHNS; CDR2 reads SASEGT. V was cut by 2 bases and J by 9 bases, with 13 bases left in between. This CDR3 contains 14 residues. CDR3 DNA sequence: TGTGCCAGCAGTGAATGGCCCAGCGGGCGGGAGCTGTTTTTT. Amino acids: CASSEWPSGRELFF.

CDR3 sequence (DNA): TGTGCCAGTATCCCTATAGCTACAGATACGCAGTATTTT. This translates into CASIPIATDTQYF. This chain connects TRBV19 to TRBJ2-3; no definite D call. V lost 7 bases and J 3 bases, leaving 11 bases between the germline ends. Per germline, CDR1 LNHDA and CDR2 SQIVND (reference sequence). The CDR3 consists of 13 residues.

This chain uses TRBV9 with TRBJ2-1; 11 nucleotides agree with TRBD2. This CDR3 has 16 residues. Per germline, CDR1 SGDLS and CDR2 YYNGEE. Trimming removed 3 bases from V and 5 bases from J; junction bases left unmatched: 7. CDR3 loop: CASSAIAGGWDNEQFF. CDR3 sequence (DNA): TGTGCCAGCAGCGCCATAGCGGGGGGGTGGGACAATGAGCAGTTCTTC. Full variable domain (rest looked up from reference TRBV9 and TRBJ2-1): DSGVTQTPKHLITATGQRVTLRCSPRSGDLSVYWYQQSLDQGLQFLIQYYNGEERAKGNILERFSAQQFPDLHSELNLSSLELGDSALYFCASSAIAGGWDNEQFFGPGTRLTVL.

The chain carries TRBV30 and TRBJ1-1; D possibly corresponds to TRBD1 (5 bases). V dropped 2 bases and J dropped 0 bases, with 16 bases sitting between them. CDR3 length: 16 residues. The germline V gene has CDR1 GTSNPN and CDR2 SVGIG (reference sequence). The CDR3 loop is CAWSLGGATMNTEAFF. CDR3 DNA: TGTGCCTGGAGTCTGGGAGGGGCGACGATGAACACTGAAGCTTTCTTT. The full variable domain, with the rest looked up from reference TRBV30 and TRBJ1-1, is SQTIHQWPATLVQPVGSPLSLECTVEGTSNPNLYWYRQAAGRGLQLLFYSVGIGQISSEVPQNLSASRPQDRQFILSSKKLLLSDSGFYLCAWSLGGATMNTEAFFGQGTRLTVV.

The chain recombines TRBV11-2 with TRBJ2-1; 9 nucleotides match TRBD2. With V trimmed by 5 bases and J by 7 bases, 6 bases remained unmatched. Germline loops: CDR1 SGHAT, CDR2 FQNNGV. CDR3 length: 14 amino acids. The CDR3 region is CASSETGLANEQFF. CDR3 bases: TGTGCCAGCAGCGAGACAGGACTAGCGAATGAGCAGTTCTTC.

The rearrangement joins TRBV4-2 to TRBJ1-2; TRBD1 agrees at 7 bases. V lost 0 bases, J lost 8 bases, and 6 bases stayed unmatched. The CDR3 length is 14 residues. Germline lookup yields CDR1 LGHNA and CDR2 YNFKEQ. This CDR3 reads CASSQEMQGVGYTF. The CDR3 region has the DNA TGTGCCAGCAGCCAAGAGATGCAGGGGGTGGGCTACACCTTC.